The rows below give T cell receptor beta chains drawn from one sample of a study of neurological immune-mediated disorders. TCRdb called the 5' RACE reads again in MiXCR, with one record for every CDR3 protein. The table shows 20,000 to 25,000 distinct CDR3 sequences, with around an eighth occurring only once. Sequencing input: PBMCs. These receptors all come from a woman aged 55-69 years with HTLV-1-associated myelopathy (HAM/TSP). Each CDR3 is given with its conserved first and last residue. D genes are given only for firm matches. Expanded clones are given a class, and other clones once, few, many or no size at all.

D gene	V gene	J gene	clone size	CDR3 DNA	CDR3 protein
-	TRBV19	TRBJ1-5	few	TGTGCCAGTAGTATGATCGGGGTGTCCCAGCATTTT	CASSMIGVSQHF
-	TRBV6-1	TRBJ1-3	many	TGTGCCAGCAGCGAACTCCGGCTAACAGGGAGCACTGGAAACACCATATATTTT	CASSELRLTGSTGNTIYF
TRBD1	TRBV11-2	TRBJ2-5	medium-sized	TGTGCCAGCAGCTCGACAGGGTTCCAAGAGACCCAGTACTTC	CASSSTGFQETQYF
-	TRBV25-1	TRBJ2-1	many	TGTGCCAGCAGTGGCTCCGGGACTTTTTCTGGGCCCTACAATGAGCAGTTCTTC	CASSGSGTFSGPYNEQFF
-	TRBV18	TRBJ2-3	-	TGTGCCAGCTCACGCTCTCGTAACAGGGATCCCACAGATACGCAGTATTTT	CASSRSRNRDPTDTQYF
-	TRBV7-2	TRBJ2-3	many	TGTGCCAGCAGCCCCCGGACGGGTGGGTACACAGATACGCAGTATTTT	CASSPRTGGYTDTQYF
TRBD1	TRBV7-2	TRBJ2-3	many	TGTGCCAGCAGCTTAGGAGGGACAGGAGAGGTCGATACGCAGTATTTT	CASSLGGTGEVDTQYF
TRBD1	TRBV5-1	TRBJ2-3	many	TGCGCCAGCAGCCCGGATCCGGGACAGTACACAGATACGCAGTATTTT	CASSPDPGQYTDTQYF
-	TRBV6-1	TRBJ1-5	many	TGTGCCAGCAGTGTAGGCCCCAATCAGCCCCAGCATTTT	CASSVGPNQPQHF
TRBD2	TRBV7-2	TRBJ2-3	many	TGTGCCAGCAGCTTAGGGCTAGCGGGCGGCACAGATACGCAGTATTTT	CASSLGLAGGTDTQYF
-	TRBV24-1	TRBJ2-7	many	TGTGCCACCAGTGATTTCGGGGCGGTCTACGAGCAGTACTTC	CATSDFGAVYEQYF
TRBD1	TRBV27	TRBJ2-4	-	TGTGCCAGCAGTCCCCGACAGGGTGTGGACATTCAGTACTTC	CASSPRQGVDIQYF
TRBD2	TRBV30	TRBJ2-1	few	TGTGCCTGGAGTGTTGTAGCGGGGCAGTTCTTC	CAWSVVAGQFF
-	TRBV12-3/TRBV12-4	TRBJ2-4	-	TGTGCCAGCAGTTCTCAACATCCCAAAAACATTCAGTACTTC	CASSSQHPKNIQYF
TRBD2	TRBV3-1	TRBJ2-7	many	TGTGCCAGCAGCCAAGACAGACTAGCGGGAGTGTACGAGCAGTACTTC	CASSQDRLAGVYEQYF
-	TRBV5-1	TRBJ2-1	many	TGCGCCAGCAGCCCAGAGGGGGGGGGACCGGGACTACAAAATGAGCAGTTCTTC	CASSPEGGGPGLQNEQFF
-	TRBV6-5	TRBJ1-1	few	TGTGCCAGCAGTCCCCTTACCCGGAGCACTGAAGCTTTCTTT	CASSPLTRSTEAFF
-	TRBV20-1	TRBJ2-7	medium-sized	TGCAGTGCTGGAGCCGTACGGGGCGTGAGCTCCTACGAGCAGTTC	CSAGAVRGVSSYEQF
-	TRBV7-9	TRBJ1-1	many	TGTGCCAGCAGCTCAGGGGTCTCGGGGTATCCCACTGAAGCTTTCTTT	CASSSGVSGYPTEAFF
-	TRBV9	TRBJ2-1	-	TGTGCCAGCAGCGGGGGGGGCCAGGGGGGCAATGAGCAGTTCTTC	CASSGGGQGGNEQFF
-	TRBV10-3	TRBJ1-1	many	TGTGCCATCAGTGAGGCGACAGGTAGGAACACTGAAGCTTTCTTT	CAISEATGRNTEAFF
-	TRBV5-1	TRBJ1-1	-	TGCGCCAGCTCCACTAACACTGAAGCTTTCTTT	CASSTNTEAFF
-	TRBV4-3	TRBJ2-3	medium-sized	TGCGCCAGCAGCCAAGATTGCCAGGGCGGTGCTACGCAGTATTTT	CASSQDCQGGATQYF
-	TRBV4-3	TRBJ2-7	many	TGCGCCAGCAGCCAAGTTAGGGGCGACGAGCAGTACTTC	CASSQVRGDEQYF
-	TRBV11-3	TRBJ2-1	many	TGTGCCAGCAGCTCCCGGGCCCCCCAGCATGAGCAGTTCTTC	CASSSRAPQHEQFF
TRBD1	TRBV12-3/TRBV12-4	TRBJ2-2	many	TGTGCCAGCAGTCCGGGACAGGCCACCGGGGAGCTGTTTTTT	CASSPGQATGELFF
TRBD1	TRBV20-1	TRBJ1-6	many	TGCAGTGCTAGGGGGACAGGGTGGGGAGAACTCCACTTT	CSARGTGWGELHF
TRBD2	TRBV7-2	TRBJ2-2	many	TGTGCCAGCAGCTTAGGCCTAGCGGAGACCGGGGAGCTGTTTTTT	CASSLGLAETGELFF
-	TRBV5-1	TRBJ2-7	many	TGCGCCAGCAGCTTTCGTGTCGGGACCTCCTCTTCCTCCGAGCAGTACTTC	CASSFRVGTSSSSEQYF
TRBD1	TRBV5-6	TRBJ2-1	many	TGTGCCAGCAGCTTGGTGGGGGACAGGGGGCCGGATGAGCAGTTCTTC	CASSLVGDRGPDEQFF
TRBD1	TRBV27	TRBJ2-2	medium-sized	TGTGCCAGCAGTCGTTCCAGGGGGCGTAACACCGGGGAGCTGTTTTTT	CASSRSRGRNTGELFF
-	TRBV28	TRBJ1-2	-	TGTGCCAGCAGTTTATACAACTATGGCTACACCTTC	CASSLYNYGYTF
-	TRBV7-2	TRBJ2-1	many	TGTGCCAGCAGCGCGGACTACTACAATGAGCAGTTCTTC	CASSADYYNEQFF
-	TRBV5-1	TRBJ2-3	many	TGCGCCAGCAGCCCAGAAGGGGATACGCAGTATTTT	CASSPEGDTQYF
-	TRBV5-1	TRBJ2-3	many	TGCGCCAGCAGCCCAACCCCAGAGCCAGATACGCAGTATTTT	CASSPTPEPDTQYF
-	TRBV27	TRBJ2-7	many	TGTGCCAGCAGCCCCGGGATTAGAGCCTACGAGCAGTACTTC	CASSPGIRAYEQYF
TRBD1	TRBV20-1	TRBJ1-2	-	TGCAGTTGCCCTAGACGGGACAGGGCAGGTTTGCACGGCTACACCTTC	CSCPRRDRAGLHGYTF
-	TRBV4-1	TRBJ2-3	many	TGCGCCAGCAGCCCAGATTGGCCGGCAGCAGATACGCAGTATTTT	CASSPDWPAADTQYF
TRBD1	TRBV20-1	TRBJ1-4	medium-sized	TGCAGTGCAACCGGGACAGGGGATGAAAAACTGTTTTTT	CSATGTGDEKLFF
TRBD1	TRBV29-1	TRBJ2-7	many	TGCAGCGTAGGGACAGGCACCTACGAGCAGTACTTC	CSVGTGTYEQYF
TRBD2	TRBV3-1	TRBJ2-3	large	TGTGCCAGCAGCCCCGTGGGAGAGCGGGGGATAGATACGCAGTATTTT	CASSPVGERGIDTQYF
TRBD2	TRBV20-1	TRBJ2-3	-	TGCAGTGCTAGTAACGGGGGACTAGCGGGCACAGATACGCAGTATTTT	CSASNGGLAGTDTQYF
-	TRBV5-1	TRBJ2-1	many	TGCGCCAGCAGCCCATTACGGAGCTCCTACAATGAGCAGTTCTTC	CASSPLRSSYNEQFF
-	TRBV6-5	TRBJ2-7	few	TGTTCCAGCAGTACGTTGGGACATATAGTCGAGCAGTACTTC	CSSSTLGHIVEQYF
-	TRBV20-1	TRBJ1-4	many	TGCAGTGCTCACTCGAAAAATGAAAAACTGTTTTTT	CSAHSKNEKLFF
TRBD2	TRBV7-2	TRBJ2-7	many	TGTGCCAGCAGCTTAGGGGGTGCTAGCGGGAGGGCCGTCGAGCAGTACTTC	CASSLGGASGRAVEQYF
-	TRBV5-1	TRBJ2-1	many	TGCGCCAGCAGCCCCGCCACAGGGTACAATGAGCAGTTCTTC	CASSPATGYNEQFF
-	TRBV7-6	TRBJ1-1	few	TGTGCCAGCAGCTTCGGAGAAGGCCTCAATGAAGCTTTCTTT	CASSFGEGLNEAFF
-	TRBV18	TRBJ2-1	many	TGTGCCAGCTCACCCGCCCCGAGCGATGAGCAGTTCTTC	CASSPAPSDEQFF
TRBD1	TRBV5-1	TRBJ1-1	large	TGCGCCAGCAGCCTTTACGGGACAGGGGAATTGAGCACTGAAGCTTTCTTT	CASSLYGTGELSTEAFF